This TCR beta chain appears in the sequencing data of a study of T cell responses to AZD1222 COVID-19 vaccine. Background on the study: The analysis combined second doses at about 4 or about 12 weeks. Study conclusions and caveats: Repertoires were collected only later (after the peak T cell response had occurred). Among the donors, most were white British and more were female, and clonal diversity was possibly underestimated.

Germline lookup yields CDR1 SEHNR and CDR2 FQNEAQ (reference sequence). This CDR3 is built from 15 residues. The junction had 3 bases not matched to a gene; V was cut back by 2 bases and J by 7 bases. Some clones are missing from TCRdb's copy, which holds only in-frame ones; the method was immunoSEQ multiplex PCR. The data contain more than 150,000 clones, 85% to 95% of them singletons. A remark on this clone: Its target is not known.

V and J are TRBV7-9 and TRBJ1-6; 9 bases map to TRBD1. The sequenced sample was peripheral blood, obtained on day 0 of AZD1222 vaccination. The clonotype was recovered from an adult in good health. CDR3 residues: CASSLQGTGNSPLHF. CDR3 in DNA: TGTGCCAGCAGCTTACAAGGGACAGGGAATTCACCCCTCCACTTT.